These 24 T cell receptor beta chains were all obtained from the same sample, sequenced in a study of T cell changes during pregnancy in multiple sclerosis. The data were produced by immunoSEQ multiplex PCR, yet TCRdb's version contains in-frame clones alone and is incomplete. The sample holds 90,000 to 100,000 clones, about 92% seen once. The material was peripheral blood, obtained after pregnancy. The receptor set was obtained from a female donor in good health, enrolled as a control in a pregnancy study.

The chain joins TRBV28 to TRBJ1-4; 11 bases fit TRBD1. In germline, CDR1 is MDHEN, CDR2 SYDVKM. CDR3 length: 17 residues. V shed 5 bases and J 0 bases; nucleotides not matched to a gene: 5. In DNA, the CDR3 is TGTGCCAGCAGTACCGGACAGGGGGCAACAACTAATGAAAAACTGTTTTTT. Translating gives CASSTGQGATTNEKLFF.

V usage is TRBV23-1 and J usage is TRBJ1-1; possibly TRBD1 for D (6 bases). TRBV23-1 has ORF status, its function being uncertain. V lost 4 bases to trimming and J lost 6 bases, with 27 bases between them. The length of the CDR3 is 18 residues. CDR3 DNA: TGCGCCAGCAGTCTTCCGGGGACACAAGGTGTGGGGTACCCTGAAGCTTTCTTT. Its protein product is CASSLPGTQGVGYPEAFF.

The J gene is TRBJ1-5, the V gene TRBV2; perhaps TRBD1 as D (6 bases). The ends were cut back, 7 bases at V and 2 bases at J, with 18 bases in the middle. This CDR3 has 16 amino acids. The germline V gene encodes CDR1 SNHLY and CDR2 FYNNEI. CDR3 residues: CASMPGQGFGNQPQHF. DNA for the CDR3: TGTGCCAGCATGCCGGGACAAGGGTTTGGCAATCAGCCCCAGCATTTT.

This chain links TRBV7-8 with TRBJ2-1, with D tentatively TRBD2 (5 bases). This CDR3 is built from 17 residues. V was clipped by 5 bases and J by 0 bases, with 17 bases between them. Per the germline V gene, CDR1 is SGHVS and CDR2 is FQNEAQ. CDR3 in amino acids: CASSESGVLSSYNEQFF. CDR3 sequence (DNA): TGTGCCAGCAGCGAGTCCGGGGTCCTTAGCTCCTACAATGAGCAGTTCTTC.

In regard to this clone: At one end the junction does not follow the germline gene, possibly because of a read error. The rearrangement uses TRBV14 and TRBJ1-1; the match to TRBD1 covers 10 bases. CDR3 size: 18 residues. The germline CDR1 and CDR2 sequences are SGHDN and FVKESK. CDR3 nucleotide sequence: TGTGCCAGCAGCCAAGAGGGACAGGGGTTGTATCCTTTGGGGGAAGCCTTCTTT. Its protein is CASSQEGQGLYPLGEAFF.

The chain has TRBV27 and TRBJ2-3; a possible D gene is TRBD1 (6 bases). Germline V gives CDR1 MNHEY, CDR2 SMNVEV (reference sequence). Trimming shortened V by 3 bases and J by 5 bases, and 9 bases separated the two germline ends. The CDR3 is made up of 13 amino acids. CDR3 in amino acids: CASSLRGGDTQYF. CDR3 nucleotide sequence: TGTGCCAGCAGTTTGCGAGGGGGAGATACGCAGTATTTT.

Only one count was recorded for this clone. The chain employs TRBV6-5 and TRBJ1-2; possibly TRBD1 for D (6 bases). Per the germline V gene, CDR1 is MNHEY and CDR2 is SVGAGI. Trimming took 6 bases from V and 8 from J, leaving 16 bases between them. The CDR3 has 13 amino acids. The DNA for the CDR3 is TGTGCCAGCAGCCCCTCTTCAGGGGAGGGCTACACCTTC. This translates into CASSPSSGEGYTF.

The rearrangement links TRBV11-2 to TRBJ2-7, with 7 bases that match TRBD2. CDR1 is SGHAT, CDR2 FQNNGV, per germline. The V gene end was trimmed by 6 bases and the J gene end by 2 bases; junction bases not matched to a gene: 10. The CDR3 sequence is 15 residues long. The CDR3 protein is CASRPMGREPYEQYF. In DNA form, the CDR3 reads TGTGCCAGCAGACCCATGGGGAGGGAACCCTACGAGCAGTACTTC.

This rearrangement joins TRBV4-1 to TRBJ2-1, with 8 bases fitting TRBD2. V gave up 1 base and J gave up 6 bases; unmatched junction bases: 8. Germline CDR1 MGHRA, CDR2 YSYEKL. This CDR3 is built from 16 residues. The CDR3: CASSQVGGRHRNEQFF. The CDR3, as DNA: TGCGCCAGCAGCCAAGTAGGCGGGAGGCACCGCAATGAGCAGTTCTTC.

This chain connects TRBV6-1 to TRBJ2-3; 9 bases map to TRBD2. CDR3 length equals 14 residues. From germline, CDR1 is MNHNS and CDR2 SASEGT. With V trimmed by 3 bases and J by 4 bases, 2 bases remained unmatched. The CDR3 DNA is TGTGCCAGCAGTGATAGCGGGAGCTCAGATACGCAGTATTTT. Amino acids: CASSDSGSSDTQYF.

The chain links TRBV27 to TRBJ2-3, with 7 nucleotides matching TRBD2. CDR1 and CDR2 from the germline V gene are MNHEY and SMNVEV (reference sequence). This CDR3 has 16 amino acids. Trimming cost V 2 bases and J 0 bases; bases outside gene matches: 5. The CDR3 DNA reads as TGTGCCAGCAGTTTAGAGTGGGGGGGTAGCACAGATACGCAGTATTTT. Translation: CASSLEWGGSTDTQYF.

The V call is TRBV28, the J call TRBJ1-5; TRBD1 matches 8 bases. Germline values: CDR1 MDHEN, CDR2 SYDVKM. V was clipped by 4 bases and J by 4 bases; unmatched bases: 9. This CDR3 spans 16 amino acids. As DNA, the CDR3 is TGTGCCAGCAGTTCAACAGGGGGGTTGGGAAATCAGCCCCAGCATTTT. This sequence encodes CASSSTGGLGNQPQHF. Combining the CDR3 with reference TRBV28 and TRBJ1-5 gives the whole variable domain DVKVTQSSRYLVKRTGEKVFLECVQDMDHENMFWYRQDPGLGLRLIYFSYDVKMKEKGDIPEGYSVSREKKERFSLILESASTNQTSMYLCASSSTGGLGNQPQHFGDGTRLSIL.

The chain combines TRBV2 with TRBJ1-3; TRBD1 aligns across 7 bases. The trim removed 1 base at V and 3 bases at J, leaving 6 bases unmatched. In germline, CDR1 is SNHLY, CDR2 FYNNEI. CDR3 size: 16 residues. CDR3 nucleotide sequence: TGTGCCAGCAGTGAAGGCAGGGGGGCAATTGGAAACACCATATATTTT. Protein: CASSEGRGAIGNTIYF.

The chain carries TRBV25-1 and TRBJ1-5; D perhaps matches TRBD1 (6 bases). Trimming pared 3 bases from V and 6 bases from J, leaving 9 bases between. This CDR3 comprises 13 residues. Germline CDR1 is MGHDK and CDR2 is SYGVNS. CDR3 loop: CASSDLQGQPQHF. CDR3 in DNA: TGTGCCAGCAGTGACTTACAGGGTCAGCCCCAGCATTTT.

The chain carries TRBV28 and TRBJ1-1; D is uncertain. Germline V lookup: CDR1 MDHEN, CDR2 SYDVKM. This CDR3 contains 12 residues. V was trimmed by 4 bases and J by 10 bases, leaving 13 bases between them. The CDR3 is CASSSPSGRAFF. The CDR3 DNA reads as TGTGCCAGCAGTTCCCCGTCGGGGAGAGCTTTCTTT. Full variable domain (missing parts from reference TRBV28 and TRBJ1-1): DVKVTQSSRYLVKRTGEKVFLECVQDMDHENMFWYRQDPGLGLRLIYFSYDVKMKEKGDIPEGYSVSREKKERFSLILESASTNQTSMYLCASSSPSGRAFFGQGTRLTVV.

This chain connects TRBV28 to TRBJ2-5; 13 positions agree with TRBD2. Germline V CDR1 and CDR2: MDHEN, SYDVKM. V dropped 4 bases and J dropped 5; count of bases not matched to a gene: 4. This CDR3 comprises 15 residues. The CDR3 reads CASSSGTSGVETQYF. The CDR3 nucleotides are TGTGCCAGCAGTTCCGGGACTAGCGGGGTTGAGACCCAGTACTTC. The whole variable domain, filled in from reference TRBV28 and TRBJ2-5, reads DVKVTQSSRYLVKRTGEKVFLECVQDMDHENMFWYRQDPGLGLRLIYFSYDVKMKEKGDIPEGYSVSREKKERFSLILESASTNQTSMYLCASSSGTSGVETQYFGPGTRLLVL.

This clone appeared once. J is TRBJ2-7 and V is TRBV18, with D possibly TRBD2 on 6 matching bases. Germline V gene data show CDR1 as KGHSH and CDR2 as LQKENI. Trimming removed 3 bases from V and 0 bases from J, with 18 bases in between. The CDR3 consists of 17 residues. The CDR3 is CASSPGLGTGSSYEQYF. The CDR3 coding sequence is TGTGCCAGCTCACCTGGGCTTGGGACTGGAAGCTCCTACGAGCAGTACTTC.

This clone was seen a few times. The chain joins TRBV19 to TRBJ2-2; unclear D gene. The length of the CDR3 is 14 residues. V lost 6 bases, J lost 4 bases, and 12 bases lay in between. The germline gives CDR1 LNHDA, CDR2 SQIVND (reference sequence). CDR3 region: CASRSDRVTGELFF. The CDR3 DNA reads TGTGCCAGTAGGTCGGATCGGGTCACCGGGGAGCTGTTTTTT.

The chain links TRBV6-1 to TRBJ2-6; D unclear. Germline CDR1 and CDR2: MNHNS and SASEGT. The CDR3 is 15 amino acids. V lost 4 bases, J lost 0 bases, and 7 bases lay in between. The CDR3 DNA sequence: TGTGCCAGCAGTGGAGAGAACTCTGGGGCCAACGTCCTGACTTTC. This encodes CASSGENSGANVLTF.

This clone was counted a single time. The chain carries TRBV27 and TRBJ1-1; the D gene is possibly TRBD1 (5 bases). Between the trimmed V and J ends, which lost 5 bases and 3 bases, there was a span of 19 bases. The germline CDR1 and CDR2 sequences are MNHEY and SMNVEV (reference sequence). CDR3 size: 16 residues. The CDR3 loop is CASSRQGGTLYTEAFF. CDR3 DNA sequence: TGTGCCAGCAGTAGGCAGGGCGGAACATTGTACACTGAAGCTTTCTTT.

CDR3 coding DNA: TGTGCCAGCAGCCCGCGGACAAGCCGCGATACGCAGTATTTT. Translated: CASSPRTSRDTQYF. The chain recombines TRBV13 with TRBJ2-3; D possibly corresponds to TRBD1 (5 bases). Germline CDR1 PRHDT, CDR2 FYEKMQ (reference sequence). Between the trimmed V and J ends, which lost 5 bases and 6 bases, there was a span of 15 bases. The CDR3 is 14 amino acids.

This clone came up once. The chain employs TRBV28 and TRBJ2-1, with TRBD1 as a possible D gene (6 bases). Germline loops: CDR1 MDHEN, CDR2 SYDVKM. V was trimmed by 3 bases and J by 9 bases, leaving 18 bases between them. This CDR3 contains 15 residues. CDR3 nucleotides: TGTGCCAGCAGTTTCAGAGGGACACGCAGCGGTGAGCAGTTCTTC. It encodes CASSFRGTRSGEQFF.

This sequence joins TRBV7-8 and TRBJ1-5; 7 bases match TRBD1. Looked up from germline, CDR1 is SGHVS and CDR2 is FQNEAQ. This CDR3 spans 15 amino acids. J was trimmed by 6 bases and V by 5 bases; bases with no gene match: 10. The CDR3 region has the DNA TGTGCCAGCAGCCCGACAGGGACAATTGGTCAGCCCCAGCATTTT. This encodes CASSPTGTIGQPQHF.

The chain links TRBV29-1 to TRBJ2-3, with 11 bases that match TRBD1. This CDR3 spans 13 amino acids. Germline CDR1 is SQVTM and CDR2 is ANQGSEA. Trimming took 5 bases from V and 6 from J; bases not matched to a gene: 4. The CDR3 loop is CSVRGQGADTQYF. The CDR3 bases are TGCAGCGTTCGTGGACAGGGGGCTGATACGCAGTATTTT.